Described below is a single TCR beta chain sequence and its context. The sample comes from a study of blood T cell repertoires in COVID-19. Study-level information: There were acute and convalescent COVID-19 samples, and they came from the United States, Italy and Spain. T cells, B-cell-depleted T cells, or PBMCs provided the cDNA or gDNA that served as material.

Authors' analysis steps: Reference gene primer amplification in the assay estimated nucleated cell counts. Only in-frame clones appear in the TCRdb table, and some are missing; sequencing was by immunoSEQ multiplex PCR. That table furnishes V, J and clone size, whereas the DNA furnished D and trimming. The sample holds about 290,000 clones; roughly 80% are singletons and the top ten take around 4%. Per the germline V gene, CDR1 is SGHVS and CDR2 is FQNEAQ. The CDR3 extends over 14 amino acids. The V gene lost 8 bases and the J gene lost 1 base, with 14 bases spanning the gap. Sample: peripheral blood. The sequence came from a woman aged 50 to 60 with active or convalescent COVID-19. This sequence joins TRBV7-8 and TRBJ2-5, with D perhaps matching TRBD2 (5 bases). This chain's CDR3 is CASRARRFQETQYF. CDR3 nucleotide sequence: TGTGCCAGCCGGGCGCGGAGGTTCCAAGAGACCCAGTACTTC. The full variable domain, its missing parts supplied by reference TRBV7-8 and TRBJ2-5, is GAGVSQSPRYKVAKRGQDVALRCDPISGHVSLFWYQQALGQGPEFLTYFQNEAQLDKSGLPSDRFFAERPEGSVSTLKIQRTQQEDSAVYLCASRARRFQETQYFGPGTRLLVL.